This T cell receptor (beta chain) emerged from a study of blood T cell repertoires in COVID-19. The overall study: Specimens from acute and convalescent COVID-19 originated in the United States, Italy and Spain. The cDNA or gDNA used as material had been derived from T cells, B-cell-depleted T cells, or PBMCs.

How the authors handled the data: Reference gene primers were amplified, and this amplification served to estimate nucleated cell counts. Repertoires were generated with immunoSEQ multiplex PCR, while TCRdb's copy carries only in-frame clones and drops some. That table gives V, J and clone size, and the DNA gave D and trimming. The sample carries over 200,000 clones, roughly 80% recorded once. Sequences were obtained from peripheral blood. The receptor's source is a human donor in a cohort sampled during active COVID-19.

The CDR3 DNA follows: TGTGCCACCGAGTCACCCTCCTACAATGAGCAGTTCTTC. Amino acids: CATESPSYNEQFF. V gene TRBV15 combines with J gene TRBJ2-1; D is uncertain. V dropped 8 bases and J dropped 0 bases, with 8 bases sitting between them. CDR1 and CDR2 (germline): LNHNV, YYDKDF (reference sequence). This CDR3 has 13 amino acids.